The 31 T cell receptor beta chains in this list originate from one sample, sequenced in a study of T cell repertoires in cytomegalovirus infection. TCRdb analysed the reads with MiXCR anew, one entry per CDR3 protein. The table includes around 800,000 distinct CDR3 sequences, about 33% detected once. No antigen has been assigned to these receptors. This material consisted of cultured CD8+ T cells from PBMCs, taken from culture after CMV antigen stimulation. Source of these receptors: a human donor in good health (CMV status not recorded). Some clones in this sample may be carry-over from other donors' samples.

Only a few counts were recorded for this clonotype. One junction end does not reproduce the germline sequence, and a read error may be involved. This sequence joins TRBV11-2 and TRBJ2-2; 7 bases fit TRBD2. This CDR3 is 18 amino acids long. Germline CDR1 is SGHAT and CDR2 is FQNNGV. The chain's CDR3 is CVSSSRVQGGQSAGELFF. The CDR3 region has the DNA TGTGTCAGCAGCAGCCGAGTCCAGGGAGGGCAAAGCGCCGGGGAGCTGTTTTTT.

This clonotype was detected only a few times. This chain links TRBV5-1 with TRBJ1-6; D ambiguous. Trimming stripped 1 base from V and 0 bases from J, with 11 bases between. The CDR3 is made up of 17 amino acids. The germline V gene encodes CDR1 SGHRS and CDR2 YFSETQ. CDR3 nucleotide sequence: TGCGCCAGCAGCTTGTCCGAGGGAAGCTCCTATAATTCACCCCTCCACTTT. It yields the protein CASSLSEGSSYNSPLHF.

This clonotype appeared many times. The chain links TRBV7-8 to TRBJ2-2, with 8 bases lining up with TRBD2. Germline V lookup: CDR1 SGHVS, CDR2 FQNEAQ. This CDR3 contains 16 residues. Trimming removed 3 bases from V and 1 base from J; junction bases left unmatched: 4. CDR3 loop: CASSLRSGGNTGELFF. The CDR3 DNA is TGTGCCAGCAGCTTGAGAAGCGGGGGGAACACCGGGGAGCTGTTTTTT. Looking up the rest from reference TRBV7-8 and TRBJ2-2 gives the full variable domain: GAGVSQSPRYKVAKRGQDVALRCDPISGHVSLFWYQQALGQGPEFLTYFQNEAQLDKSGLPSDRFFAERPEGSVSTLKIQRTQQEDSAVYLCASSLRSGGNTGELFFGEGSRLTVL.

The chain carries TRBV7-9 and TRBJ2-1, with 11 bases matching TRBD1. Unmatched junction bases numbered 9, after V lost 6 bases and J lost 8 bases. CDR1 and CDR2 from the germline V gene are SEHNR and FQNEAQ (reference sequence). The CDR3 runs to 15 residues. The CDR3 region is CASSSGQGAFHEQFF. The CDR3 region has the DNA TGTGCCAGCAGTTCCGGACAGGGGGCGTTCCATGAGCAGTTCTTC.

The chain uses TRBV7-4 and TRBJ1-6, with TRBD1 as a possible D gene (6 bases). The germline V gene has CDR1 SGHVT and CDR2 SQSDAQ. This CDR3 has 18 residues. Trimming removed 6 bases from V and 9 bases from J, with 27 bases in between. In DNA form, the CDR3 reads TGTGCCAGCAGGCAACCTTTTTTCAGGGGAGGTCTGAGTTCACCCCTCCACTTT. It codes for CASRQPFFRGGLSSPLHF.

This clonotype was detected once. The rearrangement joins TRBV19 to TRBJ2-2; D call uncertain. Trimming took 4 bases from V and 0 from J, leaving 18 bases between them. Germline CDR1 is LNHDA and CDR2 is SQIVND (reference sequence). This CDR3 has 18 amino acids. Here the CDR3 DNA reads TGTGCCAGTAGTAGGGTCTGGTCGGGCACAACGAACACCGGGGAGCTGTTTTTT. Translation gives CASSRVWSGTTNTGELFF. Full variable domain (remainder filled in from reference TRBV19 and TRBJ2-2): DGGITQSPKYLFRKEGQNVTLSCEQNLNHDAMYWYRQDPGQGLRLIYYSQIVNDFQKGDIAEGYSVSREKKESFPLTVTSAQKNPTAFYLCASSRVWSGTTNTGELFFGEGSRLTVL.

The V gene is TRBV3-1, the J gene TRBJ2-3; the D is unclear. The germline V and J ends were trimmed by 3 bases and 4 bases, with 11 bases remaining between them. This CDR3 comprises 14 residues. The germline V gene encodes CDR1 LGHDT and CDR2 YNNKEL (reference sequence). The CDR3 protein is CASSQAYLADTQYF. CDR3 DNA sequence: TGTGCCAGCAGCCAGGCCTACTTGGCAGATACGCAGTATTTT.

V usage is TRBV6-4 and J usage is TRBJ1-1, with D unresolved. From germline, CDR1 is MRHNA and CDR2 SNTAGT. Trimming stripped 9 bases from V and 1 base from J, with 3 bases between. The CDR3 covers 10 residues. CDR3 coding DNA: TGTGCCAGACGGAACACTGAAGCTTTCTTT. Its protein product is CARRNTEAFF.

Of note for this clonotype: A read error may be the cause here, since a much bigger clone is one base away. The chain couples TRBV12-3 or TRBV12-4 to TRBJ1-5; D unclear. CDR3 length equals 16 residues. For the CDR3, the DNA is TGTGCCAACAGTCCACCCAGCCCTTGGGGCAATCAGCCCCAGCATTTT. Amino acids: CANSPPSPWGNQPQHF.

The sample holds a few counts of this clonotype. The chain joins TRBV4-1 to TRBJ2-7; D is perhaps TRBD2 (5 bases). V dropped 3 bases and J dropped 1 base, with 7 bases sitting between them. The CDR3 has 13 residues. Germline loops: CDR1 MGHRA, CDR2 YSYEKL. The chain's CDR3 is CASSHGLSYEQYF. CDR3 DNA sequence: TGCGCCAGCAGCCACGGACTGTCCTACGAGCAGTACTTC.

This chain connects TRBV5-1 to TRBJ2-7; no definite D call. Germline V lookup: CDR1 SGHRS, CDR2 YFSETQ. V was cut by 1 base and J by 0 bases, with 14 bases left in between. This CDR3 has 16 residues. The CDR3 loop reads CASSLFPDASSYEQYF. CDR3 DNA: TGCGCCAGCAGCTTGTTCCCGGACGCCAGCTCCTACGAGCAGTACTTC.

This chain joins TRBV12-3 or TRBV12-4 and TRBJ2-5; 7 bases map to TRBD1. Trimming took 6 bases from V and 2 from J; bases not matched to a gene: 6. The CDR3 extends over 14 amino acids. The chain's CDR3 is CASREGGRQETQYF. The CDR3, as DNA: TGTGCCAGCAGGGAAGGGGGCCGGCAAGAGACCCAGTACTTC.

The chain has TRBV9 and TRBJ2-5, with 8 bases matching TRBD2. The CDR3 loop spans 13 amino acids. The V segment lost 7 bases and the J segment 5 bases; nucleotides outside the gene matches: 7. Germline assignment: CDR1 SGDLS and CDR2 YYNGEE. The chain's CDR3 is CASAGGGAETQYF. DNA for the CDR3: TGTGCCAGCGCCGGGGGGGGGGCGGAGACCCAGTACTTC. The whole variable domain, filled in from reference TRBV9 and TRBJ2-5, reads DSGVTQTPKHLITATGQRVTLRCSPRSGDLSVYWYQQSLDQGLQFLIQYYNGEERAKGNILERFSAQQFPDLHSELNLSSLELGDSALYFCASAGGGAETQYFGPGTRLLVL.

The chain carries TRBV12-3 or TRBV12-4 and TRBJ1-2; D is uncertain. V was clipped by 5 bases and J by 2 bases, with 12 bases between them. CDR3 length: 14 residues. CDR3 in amino acids: CASSISGGNYGYTF. The DNA of the CDR3 is TGTGCCAGCAGTATATCGGGCGGGAACTATGGCTACACCTTC.

This clonotype turned up a few times. V gene TRBV7-9 combines with J gene TRBJ1-3, with 8 bases aligning to TRBD1. Germline lookup yields CDR1 SEHNR and CDR2 FQNEAQ (reference sequence). The trim removed 6 bases at V and 0 bases at J, leaving 10 bases unmatched. The CDR3 is 17 residues long. DNA of the CDR3: TGTGCCAGCAGACGAGTGTCGGACAGGGACTCTGGAAACACCATATATTTT. This translates into CASRRVSDRDSGNTIYF.

This clonotype was observed a handful of times. V gene TRBV6-6 combines with J gene TRBJ1-5; TRBD1 matches at 11 bases. CDR3 length: 17 residues. Germline V CDR1 and CDR2: MNHNY, SVGAGI (reference sequence). Trimming took 5 bases from V and 2 from J; bases not matched to a gene: 8. CDR3 residues: CASSPRTGGSGNQPQHF. The DNA for the CDR3 is TGTGCCAGCAGTCCCCGGACAGGGGGCTCGGGCAATCAGCCCCAGCATTTT.

Only a few counts were recorded for this clonotype. The chain recombines TRBV7-6 with TRBJ1-5, with D possibly matching TRBD1 (6 bases). This CDR3 has 14 residues. Looked up from germline, CDR1 is SGHVS and CDR2 is FNYEAQ. Trimming stripped 6 bases from V and 8 bases from J, with 17 bases between. CDR3 in amino acids: CASRPDGGLEPQHF. DNA for the CDR3: TGTGCCAGCAGGCCGGACGGGGGGCTGGAGCCCCAGCATTTT.

Notes on this clonotype: One junction end disagrees with the germline gene, perhaps due to a read error. The chain uses TRBV7-6 and TRBJ2-5, with D maybe TRBD1 (5 bases). This CDR3 is 11 amino acids long. Germline assignment: CDR1 SGHVS and CDR2 FNYEAQ. The CDR3 nucleotides are TGTGCCGGCAGCCCAGGGGAGACCCAGTACTTC. Encoded protein: CAGSPGETQYF.

This clonotype was counted at least ten times. The chain links TRBV7-9 to TRBJ2-5; D is ambiguous. The V end lost 6 bases, the J end lost 1 base, and 9 bases lay between the germline ends. The CDR3 extends over 13 amino acids. The germline gives CDR1 SEHNR, CDR2 FQNEAQ (reference sequence). The CDR3 region is CASSPQLQETQYF. The CDR3 DNA follows: TGTGCCAGCAGTCCCCAGCTCCAAGAGACCCAGTACTTC.

This clonotype has only one observation. The J gene is TRBJ2-1, the V gene TRBV5-1; 10 positions agree with TRBD1. CDR3 length: 14 residues. The germline gives CDR1 SGHRS, CDR2 YFSETQ. V shed 9 bases, J shed 8 bases, and the junction held 11 bases outside the gene matches. The CDR3 nucleotides are TGCGCCAACATGGCGGGACAGGGGCAATATGAGCAGTTCTTC. Its protein is CANMAGQGQYEQFF.

J is TRBJ2-7 and V is TRBV10-3, with D possibly matching TRBD1 (6 bases). The length of the CDR3 is 14 residues. V lost 2 bases, J lost 0 bases, and 8 bases lay in between. Germline CDR1 is ENHRY and CDR2 is SYGVKD. Written as DNA, the CDR3 is TGTGCCATCAGTGAGGGACAGCCCTCCTACGAGCAGTACGTC. It codes for CAISEGQPSYEQYV.

This clonotype was observed at least ten times. The chain carries TRBV7-9 and TRBJ1-5; D uncertain. V lost 5 bases and J lost 0, with 8 bases in between. Germline V gives CDR1 SEHNR, CDR2 FQNEAQ (reference sequence). The length of the CDR3 is 14 residues. In DNA, the CDR3 is TGTGCCAGCAGCCAAGAATATAGCAATCAGCCCCAGCATTTT. Translating gives CASSQEYSNQPQHF.

This clonotype showed up many times. V usage is TRBV4-1 and J usage is TRBJ2-7, with unresolved D. From germline, CDR1 is MGHRA and CDR2 YSYEKL. The V gene lost 1 base and the J gene lost 7 bases, with 11 bases spanning the gap. There are 13 residues in the CDR3. The CDR3 bases are TGCGCCAGCAGCCAAGGAATAGGGCGAGAGCAGTACGTC. This gives the protein CASSQGIGREQYV.

This chain connects TRBV2 to TRBJ2-2; D might be TRBD1 or TRBD2, each matching 5 bases. The CDR3 runs 16 residues. The V end lost 6 bases, the J end lost 8 bases, and 22 bases lay between the germline ends. The V gene's germline CDR1 is SNHLY and CDR2 FYNNEI. The CDR3 loop is CASSARARGPQGELFF. The DNA of the CDR3 is TGTGCCAGCAGCGCCAGGGCTAGAGGGCCCCAAGGGGAGCTGTTTTTT.

V and J are TRBV7-6 and TRBJ2-5; possible D gene TRBD2, 6 bases. Per the germline V gene, CDR1 is SGHVS and CDR2 is FNYEAQ. V lost 2 bases to trimming and J lost 7 bases, with 14 bases between them. The CDR3 consists of 14 residues. The CDR3 DNA is TGTGCCAGCAGCTTAATGGGGGAGGAGGGGACCCAGTACTTC. Encoded protein: CASSLMGEEGTQYF.

This clonotype appeared a few times. The chain carries TRBV6-5 and TRBJ1-2; 7 positions match TRBD1. This CDR3 region has 16 residues. Germline loops: CDR1 MNHEY, CDR2 SVGAGI. With V trimmed by 6 bases and J by 8 bases, 18 bases remained unmatched. The CDR3 is CASRLNTGATGIGYTF. CDR3 nucleotides: TGTGCCAGCAGATTAAATACAGGGGCAACAGGAATCGGCTACACCTTC.

This chain uses TRBV4-1 with TRBJ1-1; the D is unclear. Between the trimmed V and J ends, which lost 0 bases and 1 base, there was a span of 12 bases. Germline-derived CDR1 and CDR2 are MGHRA and YSYEKL. CDR3 length: 16 amino acids. The CDR3 region is CASSQDQGMGNTEAFF. The DNA of the CDR3 is TGCGCCAGCAGCCAAGATCAAGGGATGGGGAACACTGAAGCTTTCTTT.

J is TRBJ2-3 and V is TRBV5-4; 12 bases line up with TRBD2. This CDR3 contains 20 residues. Germline assignment: CDR1 SGHNT and CDR2 YYREEE (reference sequence). Unmatched junction bases numbered 16, after V lost 3 bases and J lost 2 bases. In DNA, the CDR3 is TGTGCCAGCAGCTCTCTGGGACTAGCGGGTCGCTCGTCGGACACAGATACGCAGTATTTT. Amino acids: CASSSLGLAGRSSDTDTQYF.

V is TRBV3-1 and J is TRBJ2-7; possibly TRBD1 or TRBD2 for D (5 bases each). Trimming took off 7 bases at V and 1 base at J, with 20 bases between the two ends. CDR3 length: 16 residues. CDR1 and CDR2 from the germline V gene are LGHDT and YNNKEL (reference sequence). CDR3 residues: CASNKHPGDGSYEQYV. As DNA, the CDR3 is TGTGCCAGCAACAAACACCCCGGGGACGGTTCCTACGAGCAGTACGTC.

The chain combines TRBV5-4 with TRBJ2-1, with 7 nucleotides matching TRBD2. V dropped 1 base and J dropped 2; count of bases not matched to a gene: 3. In germline, CDR1 is SGHNT, CDR2 YYREEE (reference sequence). The CDR3 is 15 residues long. The CDR3 DNA is TGTGCCAGCAGCTTGATGGCGGGGGCCTACAATGAGCAGTTCTTC. Its protein product is CASSLMAGAYNEQFF.

V gene TRBV12-3 or TRBV12-4 combines with J gene TRBJ1-2, with D possibly being TRBD1 (6 bases). This CDR3 has 12 amino acids. The V end lost 6 bases, the J end lost 7 bases, and 12 bases lay between the germline ends. CDR3 protein: CASSTGRLGYTF. In DNA form, the CDR3 reads TGTGCCAGCAGCACAGGGAGGCTTGGCTACACCTTC.